The 3 T cell receptor beta chains below come from one sample, sequenced in a study of chemoradiotherapy in HPV16-positive cancers. Sequenced by immunoSEQ multiplex PCR; TCRdb stores in-frame clones only, minus some. Here the sample spans 20,000 to 25,000 clones, roughly 94% being singletons. Sampling was conducted from a patient who underwent chemoradiotherapy. The source of these receptors is a human donor with HPV-associated anogenital cancer.

The gene calls are TRBV7-2 and TRBJ1-5, with 8 bases identical to TRBD1. CDR1 and CDR2 (germline): SGHTA, FQGNSA. The CDR3 is 13 amino acids. Unmatched junction bases numbered 3, after V lost 6 bases and J lost 5 bases. CDR3 in amino acids: CASSLTGDQPQHF. For the CDR3, the DNA is TGTGCCAGCAGTTTGACAGGGGATCAGCCCCAGCATTTT.

This clone was seen just once. The rearrangement joins TRBV29-1 to TRBJ1-2; a weak D match, TRBD1 (6 bases). The CDR3 runs to 13 residues. V was trimmed by 3 bases and J by 8 bases, leaving 16 bases between them. The germline V gene encodes CDR1 SQVTM and CDR2 ANQGSEA. This chain's CDR3 is CSVEGQLRGGYTF. In DNA form, the CDR3 reads TGCAGCGTTGAGGGGCAACTTAGGGGGGGCTACACCTTC.

The chain recombines TRBV5-1 with TRBJ2-5, with 8 bases matching TRBD1. After removal of 0 bases from V and 8 bases from J, the junction contained 9 bases not matched to a gene. The germline V gene has CDR1 SGHRS and CDR2 YFSETQ. The CDR3 extends over 15 amino acids. For the CDR3, the DNA is TGCGCCAGCAGCTTGGCCGTAGGACAGGGATTTACCCAGTACTTC. Amino acid sequence: CASSLAVGQGFTQYF.